Listed here are 2 T cell receptor beta chains from one sample, sequenced in a study of OX40 agonist ivuxolimab in advanced cancers. Data came from immunoSEQ multiplex PCR; TCRdb stores just in-frame clones and leaves some out. This table has about 39,000 clones, 81% appearing once. This specimen was CD4+ or CD8+ T cells sorted from blood, taken in a trial of the OX40 agonist ivuxolimab. The origin of the receptors is an adult with an advanced solid tumor such as melanoma, head and neck, liver or kidney cancer.

V usage is TRBV2 and J usage is TRBJ2-3, with D perhaps TRBD1 (5 bases). The length of the CDR3 is 15 residues. V lost 4 bases and J lost 0, with 11 bases in between. Germline V gene sequence: CDR1 SNHLY, CDR2 FYNNEI. The CDR3 region has the DNA TGTGCCAGCAGTGCAGTCAGGGAAAGCACAGATACGCAGTATTTT. Its protein is CASSAVRESTDTQYF.

Only a few counts were recorded for this clone. V is TRBV12-5 and J is TRBJ1-1, with a tentative D call TRBD1 (5 bases). The V end lost 0 bases, the J end lost 6 bases, and 14 bases lay between the germline ends. The CDR3 loop spans 15 amino acids. Germline V gene lookup returns CDR1 LGHNT and CDR2 FRNRAP. The CDR3 sequence: CASGLVRGGLSEAFF. CDR3 bases: TGTGCTAGTGGTTTGGTAAGGGGAGGTCTCTCTGAAGCTTTCTTT.